This TCR beta chain was captured in a study of blood T cell repertoires in COVID-19. Study context: COVID-19 samples, acute and convalescent, were from the United States, Italy and Spain.

This clone was recorded at least ten times. Profiled with immunoSEQ multiplex PCR; TCRdb holds only in-frame clones, not every one. The sample yields some 250,000 clones, under 90% seen once. This CDR3 is 13 amino acids long. V lost 0 bases and J lost 3, with 5 bases in between. Germline lookup yields CDR1 SGHTA and CDR2 FQGTGA. The receptor was isolated from a woman between 18 and 30 years old with acute or convalescent COVID-19. V gene TRBV7-3 combines with J gene TRBJ2-5, with D perhaps matching TRBD2 (5 bases). The source material was peripheral blood. The CDR3 DNA follows: TGTGCCAGCAGCTTAACGGAGGAAGAGACCCAGTACTTC. Translation: CASSLTEEETQYF.